This entry is about one TCR beta chain. No cognate antigen has been identified for it. Within one base of it there is no much larger clone, and no base qualities were kept. The junction carries 20 bases between V and J, which are trimmed by 2 bases and 7 bases respectively. The CDR3 sequence holds 16 residues, the cysteine and phenylalanine included. The sequence is cut down to CDR3 DNA, 48 bases in frame from base 1. CDR1 and CDR2, per the germline V gene, are MNHNS and SASEGT. The data were taken from a study of cytomegalovirus exposure and HLA in healthy donors (dated by TCRdb to the late 2010s). Regarding the research as a whole: An earlier analysis of several hundred of the donors reported about 250 Gb of sequence data and around 120 million unique TCR beta sequences from roughly 180 million T cells. Around 300 gigabases of sequencing data and tens of millions of unique TCR sequences were included in an early release covering several hundred HLA-typed donors. Of the approximately 400 genotyped donors, roughly 80% fell in the genetic ancestry cluster associated with self-reported Caucasian donors. The study was designed to test whether signatures of past pathogen exposure could be identified by cataloging public T cell receptors. The T cell repertoires of under 750 subjects were profiled by immunosequencing and related to cytomegalovirus serostatus. In addition to the first cohort of 650 to 800 subjects, a separate validation cohort of over 90 different subjects was used. The study combined high-throughput TCR immunosequencing, statistical association of individual TCRs with disease status, and machine learning to predict cytomegalovirus infection status. A later analysis re-examined previously published TCR beta repertoires from 500 to 700 donors and added high-resolution HLA genotyping to investigate patterns of TCR occurrence. In the later analysis, no new phenotypic data were used to find candidate immune exposures; instead, reliance was placed on TCR beta sequences and their occurrence across donors. An earlier analysis of some 500 of the donors applied high-throughput TCR beta sequencing to assess whether each TCR beta V gene segment acted as functional or pseudogenic. Donor age, sex, ethnicity and CMV serostatus were collected together with the repertoire data. Genome-wide SNP genotypes for about 65% of the 666 donors were used in a later genetic analysis, which treated that subset as a discovery cohort. Every repertoire in the discovery cohort had been generated on one and the same sequencing platform. HLA typing included class I and class II loci at four-digit resolution. The number of typed donors differed by locus: 629-630 for A, B, C, DRB1 and DQB1; 500 to 550 for DQA1; some 610 for DPA1; and roughly 450 for DPB1. Because of strong linkage in the cohort, roughly five DR-DQ haplotypes were treated as single units for association and clustering. Among some 400 genotyped donors of the cohort, an average of around 240,000 unique TCR beta nucleotide sequences were sequenced per donor, around a sixth of them non-productive. What the work shows at the level of the full study, not this receptor alone: A later analysis reported that several top co-occurrence clusters appeared linked to parvovirus B19, influenza, CMV and Epstein-Barr virus. Broadly in line with IMGT annotations, most TCR beta V segments showed up in productive rearrangements about 87% or about 30% of the time in an earlier analysis of 587 of the donors. Some IMGT-functional V segments, including TRBV6-2 and TRBV6-3, could not be distinguished by the 87-base-pair reads and were therefore excluded. In a later analysis, the rate of TCR association differed among HLA loci, with DRB1 alleles having the most associated TCRs and HLA-C alleles having the fewest. The cohort was sequenced for TCR beta chains only, and without alpha or paired-chain data the features that could be detected were limited. Because HLA typing was unavailable for some donors at each locus, only the typed subset was used in association tests. Strong co-occurrence of HLA alleles, especially DR and DQ, made assigning TCR associations to individual alleles difficult. The only immune exposure information available for the cohort was CMV serostatus. Because counts were too low, about 17 rarely observed V segments, including chromosome 9 orphons, were excluded from the earlier analysis of around 640 of the donors. The authors suggested that the approach could potentially be generalized to other disease states and immunological phenotypes. Correlated functional status among segregating V segments might be attributable to linkage disequilibrium, but an unknown experimental factor could not be ruled out. Cytomegalovirus status was reported to be diagnosed by the classifier with high specificity and sensitivity in both the original and validation cohorts. An association between a missense DCLRE1C variant and V-gene and J-gene trimming of TCR beta chains was found in a later genetic analysis and replicated in an independent cohort. A further reported finding was that TCR beta sequences accurately predicted the HLA-A and HLA-B alleles for most subjects in the first cohort. According to a later analysis, most CMV-associated TCR beta chains appeared to be HLA-restricted, and the HLA associations seemed to be driven largely by CMV exposure. While some public TCRs were present in many individuals, most TCR sequences turned up only very rarely across donors. In a later analysis, some 17,000 TCR beta sequences were associated with specific HLA alleles at a false discovery rate of 0.05. Roughly uniform sequencing depth across donors was assumed in presence/absence analyses, although this assumption may not hold. A cluster of highly shared sequence variants was judged likely to represent a technical artifact of the sequencing pipeline. A few of the identified cytomegalovirus-associated TCR beta chains were confirmed in vitro to be specific for cytomegalovirus antigens. The study gave a list of some 150 TCR beta chains associated with cytomegalovirus. A later analysis found that HLA-associated TCR beta chains were more clonally expanded and had lower generation probabilities than equally common non-associated chains. A later genetic analysis reported fewer N-insertions in productive TCRs among donors in an Asian-associated ancestry cluster than the roughly 720-donor mean.

The cohort comprised 550 to 700 healthy bone marrow donors. At the time of sampling, all cohort members were nominally healthy, though unrecorded immune exposures were likely present. The donor tested CMV seronegative, placing the donor among the 300 to 450 seronegative members of the cohort. A peripheral blood sample was collected from each donor, and TCR beta sequencing was performed on peripheral blood mononuclear cells. Genomic DNA extraction from the blood cell samples was performed with the Qiagen DNeasy Blood Extraction Kit. The method behind the library was the immunoSEQ multiplex PCR assay. For the multiplex PCR, a mixture combining 60 forward primers for TCR Vbeta segments and 13 reverse primers for TCR Jbeta segments was used. A multiplex PCR assay on genomic DNA amplified the CDR3 region of rearranged TCR beta genes. The Illumina HiSeq System was used to sequence the amplified TCR beta libraries as 87-base-pair reads. The published analysis was carried out like this. In a later analysis, 70 million to 95 million unique TCR beta chains were counted across the approximately 620 repertoires, and roughly 11 million of these chains were shared by at least two donors. Raw reads were error-corrected and collapsed into unique sequences by a nearest-neighbor algorithm in which closely related sequences were merged to remove PCR and sequencing errors. To assign V, D and J gene segments, CDR3 sequences were aligned to IMGT reference sequences. For a sequence to be retained, a match of at least six nucleotides was required to both a V gene segment and a J gene segment. A rearrangement was called productive if the CDR3 had no stop codons and remained in frame with V and J, and every other rearrangement was called non-productive. CDR3 was defined according to IMGT convention as the region running from the second conserved V-encoded cysteine to the conserved J-encoded phenylalanine. The earlier analysis of 587 of the donors excluded any sequence lacking an unambiguous match to a single V gene segment. In an earlier analysis of several hundred of the donors, a V segment was called functional when productive rearrangements were above 56.7%, and segregating when the standard deviation between donors exceeded 5%. A statistical classification framework was developed to diagnose cytomegalovirus status using the catalog of TCR beta chain sequences. A later analysis assigned V and J genes by comparing TCR nucleotide sequences with IMGT/GENE-DB human TR gene sequences. The TCRdist pipeline was used in a later analysis to assign CDR3 sequences and most-parsimonious VDJ recombination scenarios. In a later analysis, each TCR beta chain was defined by its CDR3 amino acid sequence together with its V-gene family, and reads without a unique V-gene family were excluded. As a way to deal with suspected cross-contamination and a sequencing artifact, a later analysis dropped over 550 nucleotide sequences that were highly shared and had low generation probability. For each public chain, a later analysis derived a clonal expansion index from normalized ranks of inferred template counts within each repertoire. In a later analysis, generation probabilities were computed with a VDJ recombination model fitted to out-of-frame rearrangements, and the resulting probabilities were checked against IGoR. Hypergeometric tests were used in a later analysis to score TCR-TCR, TCR-HLA and TCR-CMV co-occurrence, with a repertoire-size bias correction applied to the TCR pairs. In a later analysis, false discovery rates were estimated by permuting HLA or CMV assignments 20 times. In a later analysis, co-occurring TCRs were grouped using DBSCAN, with TCRdist sequence similarity added in when clustering inside HLA-allele-positive subsets. Co-occurrence clustering excluded repertoires with fewer than 30,000 or more than 120,000 public chains, plus five with anomalous nucleotide sharing. The clones in this table, taken by TCRdb from immuneACCESS, are in-frame only. Not every clone is retained; where verified, under half of the shortfall comes from an unresolved V gene, and the cause of the rest is unknown. V and J calls and clone size are as listed in that table; D and trimming were resolved from the DNA. The sample records 70,000 to 95,000 clones, 80% of which are singletons. The ten largest clones represent 2% to 2.5% of the sample.

The TCR sequence derives from a young man in good health and CMV-seronegative. The V gene is TRBV6-1 and the J gene is TRBJ2-5, with TRBD2 as a weak D call on 5 bases. Sequences were obtained from PBMCs. The nucleotides read TGTGCCAGCAGTGAATCTAGGGCTATCGACCGGGGGACCCAGTACTTC. This yields the protein CASSESRAIDRGTQYF.